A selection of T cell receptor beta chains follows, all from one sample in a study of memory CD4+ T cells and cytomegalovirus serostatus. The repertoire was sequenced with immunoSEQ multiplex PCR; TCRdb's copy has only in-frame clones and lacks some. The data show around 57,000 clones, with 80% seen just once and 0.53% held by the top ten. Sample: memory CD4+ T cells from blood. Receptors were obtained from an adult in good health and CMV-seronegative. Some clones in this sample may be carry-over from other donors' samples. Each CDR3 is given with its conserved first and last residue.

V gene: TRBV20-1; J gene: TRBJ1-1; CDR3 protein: CSAKRAEAFF
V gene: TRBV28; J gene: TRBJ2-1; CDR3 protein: CASSFVDRHNEQFF
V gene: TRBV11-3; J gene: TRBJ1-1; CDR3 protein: CASSLTGTERAFF
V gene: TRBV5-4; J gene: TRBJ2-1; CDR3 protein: CASSLGLAGGGWTNEQFF
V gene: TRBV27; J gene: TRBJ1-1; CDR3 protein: CASSWGRPDENTEAFF
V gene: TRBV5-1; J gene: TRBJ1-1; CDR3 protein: CASSLEGSGAEAFF
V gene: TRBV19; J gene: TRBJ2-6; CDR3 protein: CASSIDFWTGGGGANVLTF
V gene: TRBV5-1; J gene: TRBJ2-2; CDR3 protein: CASSPNTGELFF
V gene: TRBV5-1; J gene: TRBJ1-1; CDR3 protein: CASSLGDTEAFF
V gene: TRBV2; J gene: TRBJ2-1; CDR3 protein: CASSEALQSSYNEQFF
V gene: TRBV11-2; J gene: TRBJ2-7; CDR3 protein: CASRLQQGWWSYEQYF
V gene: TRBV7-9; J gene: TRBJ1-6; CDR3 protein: CASSLLAGGSPLHF
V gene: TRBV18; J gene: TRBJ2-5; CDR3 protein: CASSPQEETQYF
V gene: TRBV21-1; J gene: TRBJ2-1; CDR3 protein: CASSYTGLAGVNEQFF
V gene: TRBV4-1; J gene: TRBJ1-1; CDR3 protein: CASSLRAAMNTEAFF
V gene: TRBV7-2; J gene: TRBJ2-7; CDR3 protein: CASSFGSGLYEQYF